What follows are 10 T cell receptor beta chains derived from one specimen sequenced in a study of blood T cells in healthy people across ages. A second PCR, run for about 6 to 12 cycles, used a sample-barcoded 5' primer plus a J-beta primer mix. Each CDR3 protein gets one entry after TCRdb re-called the 5' RACE reads with MiXCR. The repertoire includes 780,000 or so distinct CDR3 sequences, 40% to 65% of them detected once, and around 41% sits in the top ten. Sample: blood. These receptor sequences come from a man aged 80 or over in good health.

This clonotype was seen once. The chain is built from TRBV20-1 and TRBJ2-4; 8 bases fit TRBD2. The CDR3 sequence is 15 residues long. CDR1 and CDR2 from the germline V gene are DFQATT and SNEGSKA (reference sequence). J lost 4 bases, V lost 5 bases, and 10 bases had no gene match. CDR3 bases: TGCAGTGCTGGGGAGGCGCGGGGGGATAAAAACATTCAGTACTTC. The encoded protein is CSAGEARGDKNIQYF.

DNA for the CDR3: TGTGCCAGCAGCCAAAGGCAGGGAACGGACTATGGCTACACCTTC. Residues: CASSQRQGTDYGYTF. The J gene is TRBJ1-2, the V gene TRBV4-2, with a tentative D call TRBD1 (5 bases). The germline V gene encodes CDR1 LGHNA and CDR2 YNFKEQ. V was shortened by 2 bases and J by 3 bases, with 13 bases between the two germline ends. The CDR3 spans 15 residues.

The V call is TRBV27, the J call TRBJ2-7, with TRBD1 as a possible D gene (5 bases). Germline V gene data show CDR1 as MNHEY and CDR2 as SMNVEV (reference sequence). CDR3 size: 12 residues. V was pared by 5 bases and J by 5 bases, with 10 bases between. The CDR3 loop reads CASSASRDEQYF. DNA of the CDR3: TGTGCCAGCAGTGCGTCCAGGGACGAGCAGTACTTC.

This chain uses TRBV12-3 or TRBV12-4 with TRBJ2-2, with D unclear. Trimming stripped 2 bases from V and 0 bases from J, with 10 bases between. The CDR3 extends over 16 amino acids. CDR3 in DNA: TGTGCCAGCAGTTTAAGTTTCGGGCCGAACACCGGGGAGCTGTTTTTT. Protein product: CASSLSFGPNTGELFF.

Of note for this clonotype: A much bigger clone sits one base away, suggesting this may be a read error. The rearrangement joins TRBV20-1 to TRBJ2-1; D tentatively reads TRBD1 or TRBD2 (5 bases each). Germline V gene sequence: CDR1 DFQATT, CDR2 SNEGSKA (reference sequence). This CDR3 has 16 residues. Trimming took off 5 bases at V and 8 bases at J, with 25 bases between the two ends. The CDR3: CSAPGAEWERNDEQFF. The CDR3 nucleotides are TGCAGTGCTCCCGGGGCGGAGTGGGAGAGGAACGATGAGCAGTTCTTC.

This chain links TRBV5-1 with TRBJ2-5; 7 bases are shared with TRBD2. The J segment lost 4 bases and the V segment lost 4 bases, leaving 7 bases of the junction unmatched. Germline V CDR1 and CDR2: SGHRS, YFSETQ. This CDR3 has 14 residues. The CDR3 here is CASSLGLIGETQYF. For the CDR3, the DNA is TGCGCCAGCAGCCTGGGACTAATAGGAGAGACCCAGTACTTC.

The V gene is TRBV2, the J gene TRBJ2-7, with 7 bases identical to TRBD2. Judging by the DNA end, TRBJ2-5 fits better; the J call may be wrong. The CDR3 consists of 14 residues. Germline V gene lookup returns CDR1 SNHLY and CDR2 FYNNEI. The CDR3 bases are TGTGCCAGCAACCCCGGGAGGCTAGGGGAGACCCAGTACTTC. Protein product: CASNPGRLGETQYF.

A word on this clonotype: A read error may be the cause here, since a much bigger clone is one base away. CDR3 residues: CSASDPPYNEQYF. The CDR3 DNA reads as TGCAGTGCCTCGGACCCTCCCTACAATGAGCAGTACTTC. This chain uses TRBV20-1 with TRBJ2-1; no firm D call. The J call may be incorrect, as the DNA end agrees better with TRBJ2-7. The germline CDR1 and CDR2 sequences are DFQATT and SNEGSKA (reference sequence). This CDR3 contains 13 residues.

The chain is built from TRBV4-2 and TRBJ2-2, with a possible D match to TRBD2 (5 bases). CDR1 and CDR2 from the germline V gene are LGHNA and YNFKEQ. V was clipped by 4 bases and J by 4 bases, with 16 bases between them. This CDR3 region has 16 residues. CDR3 residues: CASSRDTKAGTGELFF. DNA for the CDR3: TGTGCCAGCAGCCGAGATACAAAGGCGGGCACCGGGGAGCTGTTTTTT.

This sequence joins TRBV2 and TRBJ1-2, with 7 bases lining up with TRBD1. After removal of 5 bases from V and 8 bases from J, the junction contained 5 bases not matched to a gene. Germline V gene data show CDR1 as SNHLY and CDR2 as FYNNEI. This CDR3 contains 12 residues. CDR3 protein: CASSWQGGGYTF. For the CDR3, the DNA is TGTGCCAGCAGTTGGCAGGGGGGGGGCTACACCTTC.